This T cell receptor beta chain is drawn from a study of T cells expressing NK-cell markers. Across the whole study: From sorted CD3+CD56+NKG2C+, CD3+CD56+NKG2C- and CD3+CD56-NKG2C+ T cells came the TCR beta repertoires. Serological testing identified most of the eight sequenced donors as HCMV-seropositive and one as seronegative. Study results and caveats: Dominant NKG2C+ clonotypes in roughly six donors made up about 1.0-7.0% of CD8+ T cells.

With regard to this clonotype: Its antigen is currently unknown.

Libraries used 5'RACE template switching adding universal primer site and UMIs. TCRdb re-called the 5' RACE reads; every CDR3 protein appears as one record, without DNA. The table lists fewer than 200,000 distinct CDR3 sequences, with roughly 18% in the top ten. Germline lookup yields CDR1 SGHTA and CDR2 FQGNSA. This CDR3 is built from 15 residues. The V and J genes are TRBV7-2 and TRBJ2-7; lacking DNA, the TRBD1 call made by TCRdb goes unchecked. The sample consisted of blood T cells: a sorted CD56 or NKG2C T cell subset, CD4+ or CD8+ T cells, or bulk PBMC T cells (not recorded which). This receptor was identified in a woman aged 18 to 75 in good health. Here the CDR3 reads CASSLVFGQGTEQYF.